Following are 8 T cell receptor beta chains from one sample sequenced in a study of Ad26.COV2.S vaccination and SARS-CoV-2 variants (dated by TCRdb to 2020 to 2023). The treatment or condition label here, explained by the study, means: 19 received Ad26.COV2.S at low or high dose, single or two shots; roughly five received placebo; per-sample allocation not given. For vaccine and placebo recipients, repertoires were sequenced using samples collected on day 63 after the first injection. Receptor amplification or capture employed the immunoSEQ multiplex PCR assay. Entries here come from immuneACCESS through TCRdb and include only in-frame sequences with V and J called. Some clones fail to appear in such tables; in the studies checked, an unresolved V gene covers under half of the shortfall, and the cause of the remainder is unknown. The table for this sample lists 300,000 to 400,000 clones; 75% to 90% of them were counted only once. The ten largest clones add up to about 11% of the sample.

The material was peripheral blood, obtained in a trial of Ad26.COV2.S vaccine versus placebo. These receptors all come from a person aged 18-65 years who received the Ad26.COV2.S COVID-19 vaccine or a placebo.

CDR3 DNA sequence: TGTGCCAGCAGCTTAGTGGGAGCCAAGGGGGAGACCCAGTACTTC. This gives the protein CASSLVGAKGETQYF. This chain links TRBV7-9 with TRBJ2-5, with D perhaps given as TRBD1 or TRBD2 (5 bases each). Germline V gene data show CDR1 as SEHNR and CDR2 as FQNEAQ (reference sequence). This CDR3 is 15 amino acids long. V was shortened by 1 base and J by 5 bases, with 14 bases between the two germline ends. Drawing the rest from reference TRBV7-9 and TRBJ2-5, the complete variable domain is DTGVSQNPRHKITKRGQNVTFRCDPISEHNRLYWYRQTLGQGPEFLTYFQNEAQLEKSRLLSDRFSAERPKGSFSTLEIQRTEQGDSAMYLCASSLVGAKGETQYFGPGTRLLVL.

V gene TRBV30 combines with J gene TRBJ2-7, with 11 bases matching TRBD1. Germline V gene sequence: CDR1 GTSNPN, CDR2 SVGIG (reference sequence). This CDR3 spans 14 amino acids. J was trimmed by 6 bases and V by 2 bases; bases with no gene match: 6. The CDR3 DNA reads as TGTGCCTGGAGTCGCGGGACAGGGGGGCTCGAGCAGTACTTC. It is translated as CAWSRGTGGLEQYF. Looking up the rest from reference TRBV30 and TRBJ2-7 gives the full variable domain: SQTIHQWPATLVQPVGSPLSLECTVEGTSNPNLYWYRQAAGRGLQLLFYSVGIGQISSEVPQNLSASRPQDRQFILSSKKLLLSDSGFYLCAWSRGTGGLEQYFGPGTRLTVT.

The count of this clone is one. V and J are TRBV29-1 and TRBJ2-1; the match to TRBD1 covers 9 bases. V was pared by 5 bases and J by 5 bases, with 7 bases of the junction left unmatched. This CDR3 comprises 14 residues. Germline lookup yields CDR1 SQVTM and CDR2 ANQGSEA. This chain's CDR3 is CSVRGTGIHNEQFF. CDR3 bases: TGCAGCGTTCGAGGGACAGGGATCCACAATGAGCAGTTCTTC.

The V call is TRBV6-2 or TRBV6-3, the J call TRBJ2-5, with D possibly matching TRBD2 (5 bases). The V end lost 5 bases, the J end lost 2 bases, and 9 bases lay between the germline ends. Germline V gene sequence: CDR1 MNHEY, CDR2 SVGEGT. This CDR3 is built from 13 residues. The chain's CDR3 is CASSMRAQETQYF. The DNA of the CDR3 is TGTGCCAGCAGTATGAGGGCACAAGAGACCCAGTACTTC.

The V call is TRBV3-1 (or the pseudogene TRBV3-2), the J call TRBJ2-3, with 8 positions matching TRBD2. This CDR3 region has 16 residues. V was pared by 3 bases and J by 2 bases, with 7 bases of the junction left unmatched. Germline assignment: CDR1 LGHDT and CDR2 YNNKEL (reference sequence). The CDR3 nucleotides read TGTGCCAGCAGCCAGAACCCGGGGGGGCCCACAGATACGCAGTATTTT. It is translated as CASSQNPGGPTDTQYF.

The V call is TRBV5-4, the J call TRBJ2-1; tentatively, D is TRBD1 (5 bases). Between the trimmed V and J ends, which lost 0 bases and 9 bases, there was a span of 10 bases. The CDR3 has 13 amino acids. The germline gives CDR1 SGHNT, CDR2 YYREEE (reference sequence). CDR3 DNA sequence: TGTGCCAGCAGCTTGGGTGGGGCGGTTGAGCAGTTCTTC. Translating gives CASSLGGAVEQFF.

V usage is TRBV5-1 and J usage is TRBJ1-4; 7 nucleotides match TRBD1. J lost 0 bases, V lost 4 bases, and 9 bases had no gene match. The germline CDR1 and CDR2 sequences are SGHRS and YFSETQ. The CDR3 covers 17 residues. The CDR3 region has the DNA TGCGCCAGCAGCCAGACGGACAGGAAAGCAACTAATGAAAAACTGTTTTTT. Amino acids: CASSQTDRKATNEKLFF.

The chain carries TRBV4-1 and TRBJ1-3, with a tentative D call TRBD1 (6 bases). Trimming cost V 4 bases and J 0 bases, with 13 bases left between them. The CDR3 runs 16 residues. Germline V gene data show CDR1 as MGHRA and CDR2 as YSYEKL. CDR3 bases: TGCGCCAGCAGCCCGTGGGGAGGGGGCTCTGGAAACACCATATATTTT. Protein product: CASSPWGGGSGNTIYF.